Listed here is a single T cell receptor (beta chain). What it binds is unknown. This record belongs to a study of T cell responses to AZD1222 COVID-19 vaccine. The table came from immunoSEQ multiplex PCR; TCRdb's copy has only in-frame clones and leaves some out. The data hold tens of thousands of clones, with over 60% observed a single time. Whole-study findings and limits: Without day 14 samples, only post-peak T cell repertoires were studied. Donor demographics were predominantly white British with a female majority; clonal diversity may be underestimated. Spike-specific TCR repertoires showed rising breadth and depth after two AZD1222 doses.

From germline, CDR1 is SNHLY and CDR2 FYNNEI. Trimming cost V 7 bases and J 5 bases, with 20 bases left between them. The CDR3 is 15 residues long. Sequences were derived from peripheral blood, sampled on day 0 of AZD1222 vaccination. The clonotype originates from an adult in good health. The V and J genes are TRBV2 and TRBJ2-5, with D perhaps given as TRBD1 or TRBD2 (5 bases each). CDR3 DNA sequence: TGTGCCAGCATGCTTGGGCCAGGGAGTGAGGAGACCCAGTACTTC. It specifies CASMLGPGSEETQYF.